This T cell receptor (beta chain) was captured by sequencing in a study of molecular identifiers for immune sequencing clone quantification. The study's findings and limits: Highly expanded clone sizes could be underestimated by identical TCR molecules sharing a barcode.

Construction of naive CD8 libraries employed about 17,000 to 1,100,000 sorted cells together with 10%, 30% or 50% RNA. The CD8+CD4-CCR7+CD45RA+ phenotype defined the sorted naive CD8 T cells. To note about this clonotype: Its antigen is as yet unknown.

TCRdb re-called the PCR reads through MiXCR, storing one row per CDR3 protein. This sample has some 590,000 distinct CDR3 sequences, with about 25% found just once. Input material: naive CD8+ T cells from blood, with Jurkat cell RNA spiked in. Subset noted: FACS-sorted CD8+CD4-CCR7+CD45RA+ naive T cells. The TCR sequence derives from a human donor in good health. Some libraries in this study had Jurkat cell RNA spiked in.

The CDR3 spells CAWRWPGSQPQHF. CDR3 nucleotide sequence: TGTGCCTGGAGGTGGCCAGGGAGTCAGCCCCAGCATTTT. The V gene is TRBV30, the J gene TRBJ1-5, with D maybe TRBD1 (5 bases). This CDR3 is built from 13 residues. V was shortened by 3 bases and J by 6 bases, with 12 bases between the two germline ends. Germline assignment: CDR1 GTSNPN and CDR2 SVGIG (reference sequence).